The clone carrying this T cell receptor (beta chain) has just one count. Its specificity is not known. This sample was included in a study of cytomegalovirus exposure and HLA in healthy donors. Across the whole study: The same platform used for the roughly 650 first-cohort repertoires was also used for the approximately 120 validation repertoires, as a later analysis reported.

Separate from the approximately 700-subject first cohort was the approximately 130-subject validation cohort, to which the donors belonged. TCRdb keeps only in-frame clones here, not all; method: immunoSEQ multiplex PCR. The table includes some 250,000 clones, about 92% detected once. Overall study results and limits: The classifier, whose performance was assessed in both the original and validation cohorts, reportedly diagnosed cytomegalovirus status with high specificity and sensitivity. Three chains tied to CMV proved CMV antigen-specific in vitro.

V lost 2 bases, J lost 0 bases, and 14 bases stayed unmatched. The length of the CDR3 is 20 residues. Germline assignment: CDR1 SGHDN and CDR2 FVKESK. The chain employs TRBV14 and TRBJ2-1; 9 bases line up with TRBD2. Sequenced sample: PBMCs. The source of this sequence is a woman aged 25 to 39 in good health and CMV-seronegative. CDR3 in DNA: TGTGCCAGCAGCCAAAGGGGACTAGCAGAATTCATTAGCTCCTACAATGAGCAGTTCTTC. This codes for CASSQRGLAEFISSYNEQFF.